This passage covers 31 T cell receptor beta chains from one sample sequenced in a study of blood T cell repertoires in COVID-19. Using immunoSEQ multiplex PCR, the repertoire was profiled, and TCRdb retains in-frame clones only, with some absent. The sample holds 120,000 or so clones; 70% to 80% are singletons and the top ten take more than 35%. The sample was peripheral blood. The receptors come from a man in his forties or fifties with active or convalescent COVID-19.

V and J are TRBV18 and TRBJ1-5, with 9 bases identical to TRBD1. The V gene's germline CDR1 is KGHSH and CDR2 LQKENI. The V and J ends lost 4 bases and 4 bases, in that order; junction bases with no gene match: 2. The length of the CDR3 is 14 residues. The chain's CDR3 is CASSLGQGNQPQHF. DNA of the CDR3: TGTGCCAGCTCACTGGGACAGGGTAATCAGCCCCAGCATTTT.

The rearrangement uses TRBV28 and TRBJ2-1, with TRBD1 matching 11 bases. Unmatched junction bases numbered 14, after V lost 6 bases and J lost 10 bases. Germline V gene data show CDR1 as MDHEN and CDR2 as SYDVKM. This CDR3 has 16 amino acids. This CDR3 is CASSLAGQGAVGEQFF. The CDR3, as DNA: TGTGCCAGCAGCCTGGCCGGACAGGGGGCCGTAGGGGAGCAGTTCTTC.

The chain is built from TRBV2 and TRBJ2-1; D may be TRBD1 (5 bases). Germline V gene sequence: CDR1 SNHLY, CDR2 FYNNEI. Trimming pared 6 bases from V and 8 bases from J, leaving 17 bases between. The CDR3 contains 14 residues. The CDR3 sequence: CASSASRGGHEQFF. The CDR3 DNA reads TGTGCCAGCAGCGCCTCTAGGGGTGGCCATGAGCAGTTCTTC.

This chain joins TRBV3-1 (or the pseudogene TRBV3-2) and TRBJ1-4; tentatively, D is TRBD1 (5 bases). Germline assignment: CDR1 LGHDT and CDR2 YNNKEL (reference sequence). V lost 1 base and J 7 bases, leaving 16 bases between the germline ends. CDR3 length: 16 amino acids. CDR3 sequence: CASSQGVQGSGEKLFF. The CDR3 DNA follows: TGTGCCAGCAGCCAAGGGGTTCAGGGATCAGGTGAAAAACTGTTTTTT.

The chain links TRBV19 to TRBJ2-5, with a possible D match to TRBD1 (6 bases). Trimming left V 2 bases short and J 1 base short, with 11 bases between. The CDR3 covers 15 residues. Per the germline V gene, CDR1 is LNHDA and CDR2 is SQIVND (reference sequence). CDR3 bases: TGTGCCAGTAGTATAATTGGACAGATCCAAGAGACCCAGTACTTC. This sequence encodes CASSIIGQIQETQYF.

This chain links TRBV6-2 or TRBV6-3 with TRBJ2-7; maybe TRBD1 (6 bases). V lost 0 bases and J 2 bases, leaving 17 bases between the germline ends. This CDR3 is built from 17 residues. Looked up from germline, CDR1 is MNHEY and CDR2 is SVGEGT. The CDR3 coding sequence is TGTGCCAGCAGTTACTCCCCGGACTTTGGGGGCCCCTACGAGCAGTACTTC. It yields the protein CASSYSPDFGGPYEQYF.

This clone was seen ten or more times. The chain combines TRBV28 with TRBJ1-1; D is unresolved. V was cut by 5 bases and J by 10 bases, with 20 bases left in between. Germline V lookup: CDR1 MDHEN, CDR2 SYDVKM. This CDR3 has 14 residues. The CDR3 DNA follows: TGTGCCAGCAGTCCCCGGACGGATGGACTGGGAGCTTTCTTT. This translates into CASSPRTDGLGAFF. The full variable domain, rest sourced from reference TRBV28 and TRBJ1-1, is DVKVTQSSRYLVKRTGEKVFLECVQDMDHENMFWYRQDPGLGLRLIYFSYDVKMKEKGDIPEGYSVSREKKERFSLILESASTNQTSMYLCASSPRTDGLGAFFGQGTRLTVV.

The chain has TRBV24-1 and TRBJ2-3; possibly TRBD2 for D (5 bases). Germline V gives CDR1 KGHDR, CDR2 SFDVKD. The CDR3 consists of 13 residues. V dropped 7 bases and J dropped 3 bases, with 10 bases sitting between them. This CDR3 reads CATRPRDTDTQYF. Written as DNA, the CDR3 is TGTGCCACCAGGCCCCGGGATACAGATACGCAGTATTTT.

CDR3 nucleotide sequence: TGCGCCAGCAGCTTGGGACCCCAGGAAAGTGAAAAACTGTTTTTT. The encoded protein is CASSLGPQESEKLFF. The genes are TRBV5-1 and TRBJ1-4; D call uncertain. CDR1 and CDR2 (germline): SGHRS, YFSETQ. Trimming left V 0 bases short and J 7 bases short, with 13 bases between. This CDR3 contains 15 residues.

CDR3: CASSRDSRYEQYF. DNA of the CDR3: TGTGCCAGTAGCCGGGACAGCCGCTACGAGCAGTACTTC. The V call is TRBV19, the J call TRBJ2-7; 7 bases fit TRBD1. Germline assignment: CDR1 LNHDA and CDR2 SQIVND (reference sequence). Germline trimming cut 6 bases from V and 3 bases from J; bases unmatched to any gene: 5. The CDR3 has 13 residues. The full variable domain, rest sourced from reference TRBV19 and TRBJ2-7, is DGGITQSPKYLFRKEGQNVTLSCEQNLNHDAMYWYRQDPGQGLRLIYYSQIVNDFQKGDIAEGYSVSREKKESFPLTVTSAQKNPTAFYLCASSRDSRYEQYFGPGTRLTVT.

This clone has just one count. The chain employs TRBV6-6 and TRBJ1-1; the D is unclear. Germline-derived CDR1 and CDR2 are MNHNY and SVGAGI (reference sequence). This CDR3 comprises 15 residues. V was shortened by 7 bases and J by 0 bases, with 15 bases between the two germline ends. CDR3 nucleotide sequence: TGTGCCAGCACCTCGCAGCGGACCATGAACACTGAAGCTTTCTTT. It is translated as CASTSQRTMNTEAFF.

The chain is built from TRBV27 and TRBJ2-3; weak D call: TRBD2 (5 bases). The V gene's germline CDR1 is MNHEY and CDR2 SMNVEV (reference sequence). The V end lost 5 bases, the J end lost 2 bases, and 20 bases lay between the germline ends. This CDR3 has 17 amino acids. The CDR3 bases are TGTGCCAGCAGTGACGACGCCGGAGGTTGGGACACAGATACGCAGTATTTT. It translates to CASSDDAGGWDTDTQYF.

This clone was detected only once. One end of the junction varies from germline; a read error may be responsible. The rearrangement links TRBV6-1 to TRBJ1-2; D remains ambiguous. The CDR3 is 15 residues long. Germline CDR1 reads MNHNS; CDR2 reads SASEGT. The CDR3 DNA reads TGTGCCAGCAGAGAAGGGAACGGAGCTAACTATGGCTACACCTTC. As protein: CASREGNGANYGYTF.

The sample holds one count of this clone. The chain recombines TRBV2 with TRBJ1-1, with D tentatively TRBD1 (6 bases). Germline V gene data show CDR1 as SNHLY and CDR2 as FYNNEI. V shed 6 bases and J shed 6 bases, with 14 bases lying between them. There are 13 residues in the CDR3. CDR3 nucleotides: TGTGCCAGCAGCGGGATTGACAGGTCTGAAGCTTTCTTT. It yields the protein CASSGIDRSEAFF. Based on the CDR3 plus reference TRBV2 and TRBJ1-1, the full variable domain is EPEVTQTPSHQVTQMGQEVILRCVPISNHLYFYWYRQILGQKVEFLVSFYNNEISEKSEIFDDQFSVERPDGSNFTLKIRSTKLEDSAMYFCASSGIDRSEAFFGQGTRLTVV.

The chain carries TRBV5-1 and TRBJ1-1; the match to TRBD1 covers 9 bases. V shed 4 bases, J shed 0 bases, and the junction held 19 bases outside the gene matches. CDR3 size: 20 residues. Germline CDR1 SGHRS, CDR2 YFSETQ. The CDR3: CASSDHRDREGRRMNTEAFF. The CDR3 bases are TGCGCCAGCAGCGACCATCGGGACAGGGAGGGTCGCCGGATGAACACTGAAGCTTTCTTT.

V and J are TRBV14 and TRBJ2-3; weak D call: TRBD2 (6 bases). Germline assignment: CDR1 SGHDN and CDR2 FVKESK. V lost 2 bases and J lost 3, with 12 bases in between. The CDR3 contains 15 residues. CDR3 residues: CASSQLTSATDTQYF. For the CDR3, the DNA is TGTGCCAGCAGCCAATTGACTAGTGCAACAGATACGCAGTATTTT.

This sequence joins TRBV29-1 and TRBJ1-2; tentatively, D is TRBD1 (6 bases). The V gene lost 0 bases and the J gene lost 4 bases, with 12 bases spanning the gap. CDR3 length: 14 amino acids. Per germline, CDR1 SQVTM and CDR2 ANQGSEA. CDR3 region: CSVEDPRGPYGYTF. The CDR3 bases are TGCAGCGTTGAAGACCCCAGGGGTCCCTATGGCTACACCTTC.

The chain couples TRBV27 to TRBJ2-1; 11 nucleotides match TRBD2. CDR1 is MNHEY, CDR2 SMNVEV, per germline (reference sequence). This CDR3 contains 16 residues. Losses at the gene ends were 3 bases for V and 4 bases for J; bases not matched to a gene: 5. The CDR3 here is CASSFVAGGPYNEQFF. CDR3 sequence (DNA): TGTGCCAGCAGTTTCGTAGCGGGAGGGCCTTACAATGAGCAGTTCTTC.

The V gene is TRBV7-9, the J gene TRBJ2-7; D is unresolved. Trimming left V 4 bases short and J 3 bases short, with 7 bases between. Germline loops: CDR1 SEHNR, CDR2 FQNEAQ (reference sequence). The CDR3 totals 12 residues. DNA for the CDR3: TGTGCCAGCAGCTCTGTTAGCTACGAGCAGTACTTC. Residues: CASSSVSYEQYF. The whole variable domain, filled in from reference TRBV7-9 and TRBJ2-7, reads DTGVSQNPRHKITKRGQNVTFRCDPISEHNRLYWYRQTLGQGPEFLTYFQNEAQLEKSRLLSDRFSAERPKGSFSTLEIQRTEQGDSAMYLCASSSVSYEQYFGPGTRLTVT.

This rearrangement joins TRBV7-9 to TRBJ1-3; D gene unclear. Germline V lookup: CDR1 SEHNR, CDR2 FQNEAQ (reference sequence). V was cut by 5 bases and J by 0 bases, with 17 bases left in between. CDR3 length: 17 residues. The CDR3 here is CASSPDARLGSGNTIYF. CDR3 in DNA: TGTGCCAGCAGCCCCGACGCTAGACTTGGCTCTGGAAACACCATATATTTT.

The chain uses TRBV5-1 and TRBJ1-1; possibly TRBD1 for D (6 bases). Looked up from germline, CDR1 is SGHRS and CDR2 is YFSETQ. V dropped 8 bases and J dropped 1 base, with 12 bases sitting between them. The CDR3 sequence is 13 residues long. The CDR3 here is CASRQARNTEAFF. The CDR3 nucleotides are TGCGCCAGTAGACAGGCAAGGAACACTGAAGCTTTCTTT. The full variable domain, with the rest looked up from reference TRBV5-1 and TRBJ1-1, is KAGVTQTPRYLIKTRGQQVTLSCSPISGHRSVSWYQQTPGQGLQFLFEYFSETQRNKGNFPGRFSGRQFSNSRSEMNVSTLELGDSALYLCASRQARNTEAFFGQGTRLTVV.

In this sample, this clone turned up once. The rearrangement uses TRBV18 and TRBJ2-1; 13 bases are shared with TRBD2. V lost 5 bases and J lost 3; bases outside the gene matches: 13. In germline, CDR1 is KGHSH, CDR2 LQKENI. The CDR3 is 19 amino acids. The CDR3 spells CASSKRTSGSPLGYNEQFF. The CDR3 region has the DNA TGTGCCAGCTCAAAGCGGACTAGCGGGAGCCCCTTAGGCTACAATGAGCAGTTCTTC.

V is TRBV7-3 and J is TRBJ1-2; D gene unclear. Trimming left V 5 bases short and J 4 bases short, with 11 bases between. This CDR3 contains 13 residues. Germline V gene lookup returns CDR1 SGHTA and CDR2 FQGTGA. The CDR3 spells CASSVTVSYGYTF. CDR3 sequence (DNA): TGTGCCAGCAGCGTTACAGTCTCCTATGGCTACACCTTC. Based on the CDR3 plus reference TRBV7-3 and TRBJ1-2, the full variable domain is GAGVSQTPSNKVTEKGKYVELRCDPISGHTALYWYRQSLGQGPEFLIYFQGTGAADDSGLPNDRFFAVRPEGSVSTLKIQRTERGDSAVYLCASSVTVSYGYTFGSGTRLTVV.

V gene TRBV5-1 combines with J gene TRBJ2-2; tentatively, D is TRBD1 (6 bases). The ends were cut back, 3 bases at V and 1 base at J, with 13 bases in the middle. Germline CDR1 and CDR2: SGHRS and YFSETQ. This CDR3 has 16 amino acids. CDR3 in amino acids: CASSSRTTGNTGELFF. CDR3 nucleotides: TGCGCCAGCAGCTCGAGGACGACAGGGAACACCGGGGAGCTGTTTTTT.

The chain has TRBV19 and TRBJ2-2, with TRBD1 as a possible D gene (6 bases). The CDR3 sequence is 15 residues long. Per the germline V gene, CDR1 is LNHDA and CDR2 is SQIVND (reference sequence). With 3 bases removed from V and 1 base from J, the gap between germline ends came to 9 bases. CDR3 nucleotides: TGTGCCAGTAGTATCAGGGGCCAGAACACCGGGGAGCTGTTTTTT. The encoded protein is CASSIRGQNTGELFF.

V is TRBV28 and J is TRBJ2-1; the match to TRBD2 covers 7 bases. The CDR3 has 17 amino acids. J gave up 0 bases and V 7 bases, and 12 bases lay outside the gene matches. CDR1 is MDHEN and CDR2 is SYDVKM in the germline V gene. In DNA, the CDR3 is TGTGCCAGCACCCGACGGGGGGTGACGAGCTCCTACAATGAGCAGTTCTTC. Its protein is CASTRRGVTSSYNEQFF.

The chain uses TRBV5-5 and TRBJ2-5; tentatively, D is TRBD2 (5 bases). V gave up 4 bases and J gave up 1 base, with 14 bases separating them. The CDR3 extends over 15 amino acids. Germline-derived CDR1 and CDR2 are SGHKS and YYEKEE (reference sequence). Here the CDR3 DNA reads TGTGCCAGCAGCAGCCGGACTGTGTCCCAAGAGACCCAGTACTTC. It specifies CASSSRTVSQETQYF.

V and J are TRBV6-1 and TRBJ2-2, with D unclear. CDR1 is MNHNS and CDR2 is SASEGT in the germline V gene. The CDR3 covers 14 residues. Deletions cut 1 base from V and 1 base from J, with 4 bases between. CDR3: CASSEVMNTGELFF. The CDR3 bases are TGTGCCAGCAGTGAAGTTATGAACACCGGGGAGCTGTTTTTT.

This rearrangement joins TRBV6-6 to TRBJ1-2; D gene unclear. The CDR3 is made up of 13 amino acids. CDR1 is MNHNY, CDR2 SVGAGI, per germline (reference sequence). V lost 7 bases and J lost 0, with 9 bases in between. CDR3 in DNA: TGTGCCAGCACCAGATCAGCTAACTATGGCTACACCTTC. This encodes CASTRSANYGYTF.

This clone has a handful of counts. The chain combines TRBV15 with TRBJ1-5; 9 bases align to TRBD1. Germline V gene sequence: CDR1 LNHNV, CDR2 YYDKDF (reference sequence). Trimming at V came to 1 base and at J to 2 bases, leaving 3 bases not matched to a gene. The CDR3 contains 16 residues. The CDR3 DNA is TGTGCCACCAGCAGAGTGGGACAGGGAGGCAATCAGCCCCAGCATTTT. Its translation: CATSRVGQGGNQPQHF.

The chain links TRBV6-5 to TRBJ1-4; no clear D gene. The V gene's germline CDR1 is MNHEY and CDR2 SVGAGI. The CDR3 runs to 16 residues. Trimming took 0 bases from V and 5 from J, leaving 13 bases between them. The CDR3 nucleotides read TGTGCCAGCAGTTACTCGATGTCGGCACTAAATGAAAAACTGTTTTTT. Amino acid sequence: CASSYSMSALNEKLFF.